The source of this T cell receptor beta chain is a study of T-cell reconstitution after alpha-beta-depleted transplantation in children. Study-wide results and caveats: Hyperexpanded clones declined; after one year, newly produced T cells mostly supplied diversity. After transplant, at about two months, alpha-beta T cells were reportedly derived from several hundred expanded graft clones.

This clonotype was observed many times. Its antigen is unidentified. Unique molecular identifiers were incorporated into the prepared TCRbeta library. TCRdb used MiXCR to reprocess the PCR reads, holding one entry per CDR3 protein. The repertoire holds roughly 52,000 distinct CDR3 sequences, with roughly 5% as singletons. V shed 5 bases, J shed 8 bases, and the junction held 6 bases outside the gene matches. From germline, CDR1 is DFQATT and CDR2 SNEGSKA (reference sequence). The CDR3 has 15 residues. The clonotype originates from a female patient aged 2 to 10 who had a stem cell transplant for aplastic anemia, so the T cells may come from the graft donor. The chain recombines TRBV20-1 with TRBJ2-1, with TRBD2 identical over 16 bases. This sample comprised PBMCs, mostly from graft donor cells, obtained 60 days after TCRalphabeta/CD19-depleted stem cell transplant. CDR3 loop: CSALGLAGGLDEQFF. CDR3 nucleotide sequence: TGCAGTGCTTTGGGACTAGCGGGAGGGTTAGATGAGCAGTTCTTC.